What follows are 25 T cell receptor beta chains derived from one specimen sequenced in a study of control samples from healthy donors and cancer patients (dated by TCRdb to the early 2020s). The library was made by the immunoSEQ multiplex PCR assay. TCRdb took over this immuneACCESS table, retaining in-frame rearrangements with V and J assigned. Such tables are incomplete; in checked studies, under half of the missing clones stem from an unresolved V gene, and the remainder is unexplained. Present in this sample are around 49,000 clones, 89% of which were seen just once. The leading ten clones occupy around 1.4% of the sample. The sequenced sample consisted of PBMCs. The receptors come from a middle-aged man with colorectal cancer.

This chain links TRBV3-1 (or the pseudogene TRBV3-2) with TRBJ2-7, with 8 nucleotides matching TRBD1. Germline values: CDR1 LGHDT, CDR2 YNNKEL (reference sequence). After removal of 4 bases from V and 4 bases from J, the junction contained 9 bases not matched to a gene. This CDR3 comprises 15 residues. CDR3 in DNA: TGTGCCAGCAGCCGCCGCGACAGGGGTTTGTACGAGCAGTACTTC. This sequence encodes CASSRRDRGLYEQYF.

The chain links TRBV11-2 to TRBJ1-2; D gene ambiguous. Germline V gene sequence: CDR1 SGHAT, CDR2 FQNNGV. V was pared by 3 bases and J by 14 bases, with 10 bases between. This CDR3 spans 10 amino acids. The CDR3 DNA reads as TGTGCCAGCAGCTTTTGGATCGTGACCTTC. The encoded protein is CASSFWIVTF.

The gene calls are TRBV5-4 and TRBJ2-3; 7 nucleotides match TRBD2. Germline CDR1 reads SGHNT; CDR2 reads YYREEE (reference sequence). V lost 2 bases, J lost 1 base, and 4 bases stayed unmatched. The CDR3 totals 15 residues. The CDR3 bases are TGTGCCAGCAGCTTCGGGGGGAGTCGCACAGATACGCAGTATTTT. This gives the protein CASSFGGSRTDTQYF.

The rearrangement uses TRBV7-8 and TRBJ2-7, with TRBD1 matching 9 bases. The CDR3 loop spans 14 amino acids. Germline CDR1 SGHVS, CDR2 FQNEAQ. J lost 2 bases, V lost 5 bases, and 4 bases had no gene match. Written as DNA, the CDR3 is TGTGCCAGCAGCCCTACAGGGGGCCCCTACGAGCAGTACTTC. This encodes CASSPTGGPYEQYF. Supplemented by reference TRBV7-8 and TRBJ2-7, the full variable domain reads GAGVSQSPRYKVAKRGQDVALRCDPISGHVSLFWYQQALGQGPEFLTYFQNEAQLDKSGLPSDRFFAERPEGSVSTLKIQRTQQEDSAVYLCASSPTGGPYEQYFGPGTRLTVT.

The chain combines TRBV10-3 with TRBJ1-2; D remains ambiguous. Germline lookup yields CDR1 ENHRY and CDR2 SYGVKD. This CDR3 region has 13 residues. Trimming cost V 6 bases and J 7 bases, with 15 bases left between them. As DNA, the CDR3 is TGTGCCATCAGGACCGACAATTCGGGTGGCTACACCTTC. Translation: CAIRTDNSGGYTF.

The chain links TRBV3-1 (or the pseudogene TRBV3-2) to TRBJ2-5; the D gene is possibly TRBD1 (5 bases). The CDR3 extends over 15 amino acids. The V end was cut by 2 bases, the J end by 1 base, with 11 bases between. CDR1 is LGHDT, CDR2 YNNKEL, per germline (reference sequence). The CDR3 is CASSQPWGPQETQYF. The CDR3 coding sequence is TGTGCCAGCAGCCAACCATGGGGCCCCCAAGAGACCCAGTACTTC.

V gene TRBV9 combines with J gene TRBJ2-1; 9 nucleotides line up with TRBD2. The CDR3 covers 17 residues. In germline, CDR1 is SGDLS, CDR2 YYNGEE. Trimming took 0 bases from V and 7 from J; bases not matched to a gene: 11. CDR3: CASSVGVAGARGNEQFF. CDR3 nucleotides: TGTGCCAGCAGCGTAGGGGTAGCGGGAGCGAGAGGGAATGAGCAGTTCTTC.

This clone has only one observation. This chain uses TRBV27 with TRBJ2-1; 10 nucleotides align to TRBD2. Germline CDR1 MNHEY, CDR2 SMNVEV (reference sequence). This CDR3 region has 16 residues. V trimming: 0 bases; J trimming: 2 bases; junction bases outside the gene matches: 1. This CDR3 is CASSLSGLAAYNEQFF. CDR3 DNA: TGTGCCAGCAGTTTATCAGGACTAGCGGCCTACAATGAGCAGTTCTTC.

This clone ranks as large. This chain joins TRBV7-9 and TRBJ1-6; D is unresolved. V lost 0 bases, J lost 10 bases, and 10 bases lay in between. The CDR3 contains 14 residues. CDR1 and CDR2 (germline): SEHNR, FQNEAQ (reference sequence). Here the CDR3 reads CASSLAPEWSPLHF. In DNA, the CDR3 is TGTGCCAGCAGCTTAGCGCCCGAGTGGTCACCCCTCCACTTT. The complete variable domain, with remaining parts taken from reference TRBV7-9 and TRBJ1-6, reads DTGVSQNPRHKITKRGQNVTFRCDPISEHNRLYWYRQTLGQGPEFLTYFQNEAQLEKSRLLSDRFSAERPKGSFSTLEIQRTEQGDSAMYLCASSLAPEWSPLHFGNGTRLTVT.

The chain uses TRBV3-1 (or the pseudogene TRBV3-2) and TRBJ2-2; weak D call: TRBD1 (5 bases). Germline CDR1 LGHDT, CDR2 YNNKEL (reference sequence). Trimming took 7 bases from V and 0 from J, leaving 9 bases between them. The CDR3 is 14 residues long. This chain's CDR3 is CASKRQTNTGELFF. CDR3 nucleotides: TGTGCCAGCAAAAGACAGACGAACACCGGGGAGCTGTTTTTT.

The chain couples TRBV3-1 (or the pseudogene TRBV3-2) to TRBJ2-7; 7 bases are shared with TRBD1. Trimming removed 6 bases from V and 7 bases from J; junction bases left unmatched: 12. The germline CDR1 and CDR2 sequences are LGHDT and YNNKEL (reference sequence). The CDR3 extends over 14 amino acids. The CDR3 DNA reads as TGTGCCAGCAGGGAGACAGGGTTATCGGGGGAGCAGTACTTC. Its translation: CASRETGLSGEQYF.

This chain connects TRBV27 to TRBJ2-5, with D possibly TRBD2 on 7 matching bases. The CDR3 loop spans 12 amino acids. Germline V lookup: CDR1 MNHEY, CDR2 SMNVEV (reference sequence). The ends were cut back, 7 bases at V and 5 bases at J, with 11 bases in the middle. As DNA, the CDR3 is TGTGCCAGCATGGGGAGGGGGGAGACCCAGTACTTC. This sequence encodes CASMGRGETQYF.

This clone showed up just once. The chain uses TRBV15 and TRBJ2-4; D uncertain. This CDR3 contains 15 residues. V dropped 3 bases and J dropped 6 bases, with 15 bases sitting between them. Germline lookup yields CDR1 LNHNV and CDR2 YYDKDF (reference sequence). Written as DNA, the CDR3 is TGTGCCACCAGCAGGGGCGCCGCCCTGGGAAACATTCAGTACTTC. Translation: CATSRGAALGNIQYF.

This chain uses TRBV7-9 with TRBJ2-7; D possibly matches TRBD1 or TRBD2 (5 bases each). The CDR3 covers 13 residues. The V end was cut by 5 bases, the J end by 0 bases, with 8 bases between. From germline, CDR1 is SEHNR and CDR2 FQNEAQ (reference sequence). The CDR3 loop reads CASSIGASYEQYF. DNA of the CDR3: TGTGCCAGCAGCATCGGGGCCTCCTACGAGCAGTACTTC.

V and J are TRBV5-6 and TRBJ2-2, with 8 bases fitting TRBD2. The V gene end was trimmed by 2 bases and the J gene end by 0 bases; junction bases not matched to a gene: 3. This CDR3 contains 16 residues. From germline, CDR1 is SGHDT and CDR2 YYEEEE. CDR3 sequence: CASSFRGLANTGELFF. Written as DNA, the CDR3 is TGTGCCAGCAGCTTTCGGGGACTAGCGAACACCGGGGAGCTGTTTTTT.

CDR3 residues: CASRQDSNQPQHF. The CDR3 DNA sequence: TGTGCCAGTAGGCAAGATAGCAATCAGCCCCAGCATTTT. The chain employs TRBV19 and TRBJ1-5; D gene uncertain. Trimming shortened V by 6 bases and J by 0 bases, and 6 bases separated the two germline ends. The CDR3 is 13 residues long. The V gene's germline CDR1 is LNHDA and CDR2 SQIVND (reference sequence).

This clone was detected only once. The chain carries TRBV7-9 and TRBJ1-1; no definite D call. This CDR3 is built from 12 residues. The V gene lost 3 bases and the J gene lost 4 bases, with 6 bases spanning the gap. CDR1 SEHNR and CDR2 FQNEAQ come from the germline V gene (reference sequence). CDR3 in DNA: TGTGCCAGCAGCTTTTCTGGCACTGAAGCTTTCTTT. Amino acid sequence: CASSFSGTEAFF.

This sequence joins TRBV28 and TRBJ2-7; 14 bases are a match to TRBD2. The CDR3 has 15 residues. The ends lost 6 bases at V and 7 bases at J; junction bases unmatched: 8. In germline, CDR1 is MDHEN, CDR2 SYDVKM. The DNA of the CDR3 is TGTGCCAGCAGAAAGACTAGCGGGAGGGCAGGAGAGCAGTACTTC. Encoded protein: CASRKTSGRAGEQYF.

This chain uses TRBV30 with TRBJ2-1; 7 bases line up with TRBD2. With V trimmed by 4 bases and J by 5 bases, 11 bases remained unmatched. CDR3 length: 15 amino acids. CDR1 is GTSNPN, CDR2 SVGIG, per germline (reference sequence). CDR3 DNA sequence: TGTGCCTGGATTACTTTCCTTCGGGGGGACAATGAGCAGTTCTTC. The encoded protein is CAWITFLRGDNEQFF.

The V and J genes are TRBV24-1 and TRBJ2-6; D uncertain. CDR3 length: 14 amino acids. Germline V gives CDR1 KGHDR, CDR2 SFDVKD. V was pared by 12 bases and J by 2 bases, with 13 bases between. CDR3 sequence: CASMAGAGANVLTF. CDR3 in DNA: TGTGCCTCGATGGCCGGCGCTGGGGCCAACGTCCTGACTTTC.

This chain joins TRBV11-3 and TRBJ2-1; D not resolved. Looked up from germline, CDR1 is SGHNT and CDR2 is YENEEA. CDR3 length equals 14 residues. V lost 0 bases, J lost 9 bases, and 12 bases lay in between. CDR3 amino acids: CASSLDPREGEQFF. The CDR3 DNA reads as TGTGCCAGCAGCTTAGATCCTCGTGAAGGTGAGCAGTTCTTC.

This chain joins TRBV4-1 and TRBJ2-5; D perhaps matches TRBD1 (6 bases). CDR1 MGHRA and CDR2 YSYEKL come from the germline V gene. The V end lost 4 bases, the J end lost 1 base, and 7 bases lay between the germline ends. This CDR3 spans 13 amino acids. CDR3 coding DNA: TGCGCCAGCAGCCCGACAGGCCAAGAGACCCAGTACTTC. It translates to CASSPTGQETQYF.

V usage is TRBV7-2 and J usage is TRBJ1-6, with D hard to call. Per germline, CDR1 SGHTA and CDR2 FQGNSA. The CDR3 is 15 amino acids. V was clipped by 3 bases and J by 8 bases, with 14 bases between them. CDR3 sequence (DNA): TGTGCCAGCAGCTTCGGACGGCCCCAACATTCACCCCTCCACTTT. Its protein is CASSFGRPQHSPLHF.

This CDR3 is CASSSKDYSSPLNSPLHF. DNA of the CDR3: TGTGCCAGCAGTTCCAAGGACTATAGCTCCCCATTAAATTCACCCCTCCACTTT. This chain links TRBV27 with TRBJ1-6; no clear D. Germline V gene lookup returns CDR1 MNHEY and CDR2 SMNVEV (reference sequence). The CDR3 has 18 residues. The V and J ends lost 4 bases and 7 bases respectively, with 23 bases between them.

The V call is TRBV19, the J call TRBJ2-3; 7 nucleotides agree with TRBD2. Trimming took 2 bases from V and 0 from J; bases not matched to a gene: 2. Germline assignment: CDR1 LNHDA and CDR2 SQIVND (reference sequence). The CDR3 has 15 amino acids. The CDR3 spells CASSISGASTDTQYF. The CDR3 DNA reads TGTGCCAGTAGTATAAGCGGGGCGAGCACAGATACGCAGTATTTT.